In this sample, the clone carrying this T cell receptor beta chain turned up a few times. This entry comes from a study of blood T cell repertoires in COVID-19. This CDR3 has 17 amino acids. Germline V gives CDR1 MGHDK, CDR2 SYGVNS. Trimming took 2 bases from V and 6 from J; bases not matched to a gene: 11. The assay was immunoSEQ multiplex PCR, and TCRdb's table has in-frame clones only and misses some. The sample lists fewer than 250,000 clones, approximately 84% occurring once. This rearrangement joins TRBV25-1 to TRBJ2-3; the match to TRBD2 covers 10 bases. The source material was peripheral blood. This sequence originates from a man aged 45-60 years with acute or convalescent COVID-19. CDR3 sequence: CASSEGSGGVKGDTQYF. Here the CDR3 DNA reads TGTGCCAGCAGTGAAGGCAGCGGGGGGGTTAAAGGGGATACGCAGTATTTT.